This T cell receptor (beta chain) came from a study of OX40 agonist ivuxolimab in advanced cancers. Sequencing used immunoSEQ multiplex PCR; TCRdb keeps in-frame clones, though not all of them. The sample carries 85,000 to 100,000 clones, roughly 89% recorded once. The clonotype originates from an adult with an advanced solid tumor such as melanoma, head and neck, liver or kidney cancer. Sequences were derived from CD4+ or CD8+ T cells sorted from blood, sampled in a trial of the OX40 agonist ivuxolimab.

CDR3 region: CASSISLSMGDTQYF. CDR3 sequence (DNA): TGTGCCAGTAGTATCAGTCTATCGATGGGGGATACGCAGTATTTT. The rearrangement joins TRBV19 to TRBJ2-3; D uncertain. This CDR3 has 15 amino acids. With 3 bases removed from V and 6 bases from J, the gap between germline ends came to 16 bases. CDR1 and CDR2 from the germline V gene are LNHDA and SQIVND (reference sequence).